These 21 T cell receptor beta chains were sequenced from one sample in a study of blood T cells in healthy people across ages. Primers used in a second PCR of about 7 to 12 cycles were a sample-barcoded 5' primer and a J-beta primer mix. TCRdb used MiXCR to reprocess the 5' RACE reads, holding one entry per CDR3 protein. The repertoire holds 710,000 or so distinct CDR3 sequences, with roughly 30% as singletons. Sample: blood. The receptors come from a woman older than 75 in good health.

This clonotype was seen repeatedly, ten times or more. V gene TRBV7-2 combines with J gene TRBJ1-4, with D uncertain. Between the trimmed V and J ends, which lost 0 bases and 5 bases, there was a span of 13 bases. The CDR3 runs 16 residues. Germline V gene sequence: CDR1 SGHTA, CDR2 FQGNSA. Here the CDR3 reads CASSLARSRTNEKLFF. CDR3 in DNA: TGTGCCAGCAGCTTAGCTCGGTCCAGGACGAATGAAAAACTGTTTTTT.

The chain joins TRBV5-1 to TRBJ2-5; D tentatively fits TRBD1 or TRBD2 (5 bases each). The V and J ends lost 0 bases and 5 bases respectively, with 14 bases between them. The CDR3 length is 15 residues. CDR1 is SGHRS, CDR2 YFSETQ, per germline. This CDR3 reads CASSLEGAEGETQYF. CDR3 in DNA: TGCGCCAGCAGCTTGGAGGGCGCCGAGGGGGAGACCCAGTACTTC.

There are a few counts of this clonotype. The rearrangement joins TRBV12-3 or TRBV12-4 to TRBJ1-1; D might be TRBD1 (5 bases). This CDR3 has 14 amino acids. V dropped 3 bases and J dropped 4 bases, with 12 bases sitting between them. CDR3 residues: CASSLGRELTEAFF. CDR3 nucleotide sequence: TGTGCCAGCAGTTTGGGCAGGGAGCTCACTGAAGCTTTCTTT.

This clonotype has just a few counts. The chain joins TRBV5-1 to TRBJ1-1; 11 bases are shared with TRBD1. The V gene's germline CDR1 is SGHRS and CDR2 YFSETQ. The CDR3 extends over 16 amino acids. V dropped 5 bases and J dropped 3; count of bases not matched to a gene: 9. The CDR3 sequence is CASSSGDRGEDTEAFF. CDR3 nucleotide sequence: TGCGCCAGCAGTTCTGGGGACAGGGGGGAGGACACTGAAGCTTTCTTT.

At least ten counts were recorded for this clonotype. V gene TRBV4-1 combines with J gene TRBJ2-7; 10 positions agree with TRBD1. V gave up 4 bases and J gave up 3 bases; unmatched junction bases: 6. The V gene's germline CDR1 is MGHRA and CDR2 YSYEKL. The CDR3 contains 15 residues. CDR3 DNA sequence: TGCGCCAGCAGCCCGAGACAGGGGGCGTTCTACGAGCAGTACTTC. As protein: CASSPRQGAFYEQYF.

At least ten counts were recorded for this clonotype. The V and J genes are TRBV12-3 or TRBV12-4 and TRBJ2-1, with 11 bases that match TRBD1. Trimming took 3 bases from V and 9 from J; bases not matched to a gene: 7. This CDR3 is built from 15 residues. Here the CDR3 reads CASSFWTGGLSEQFF. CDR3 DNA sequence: TGTGCCAGCAGTTTCTGGACAGGGGGCCTATCTGAGCAGTTCTTC.

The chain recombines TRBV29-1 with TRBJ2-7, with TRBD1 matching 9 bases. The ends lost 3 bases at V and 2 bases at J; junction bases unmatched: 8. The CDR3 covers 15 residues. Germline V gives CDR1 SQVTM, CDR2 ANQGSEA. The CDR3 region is CSVDTFGTGTYEQYF. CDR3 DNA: TGCAGCGTTGATACTTTCGGGACAGGGACCTACGAGCAGTACTTC.

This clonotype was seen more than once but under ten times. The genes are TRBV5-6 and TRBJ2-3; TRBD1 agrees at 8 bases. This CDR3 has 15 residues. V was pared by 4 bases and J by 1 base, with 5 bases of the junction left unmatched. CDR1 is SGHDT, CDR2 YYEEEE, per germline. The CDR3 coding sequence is TGTGCCAGCAGCGCGACAGGGGAGGGCACAGATACGCAGTATTTT. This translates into CASSATGEGTDTQYF.

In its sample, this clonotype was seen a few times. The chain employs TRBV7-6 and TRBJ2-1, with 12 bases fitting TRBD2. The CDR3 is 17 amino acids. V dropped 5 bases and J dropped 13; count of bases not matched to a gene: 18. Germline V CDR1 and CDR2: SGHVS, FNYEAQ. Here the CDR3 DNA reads TGTGCCAGCAGCCCCTCTAGCGGGGGGGCATTTTGGGAGACCCAGTTCTTC. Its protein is CASSPSSGGAFWETQFF.

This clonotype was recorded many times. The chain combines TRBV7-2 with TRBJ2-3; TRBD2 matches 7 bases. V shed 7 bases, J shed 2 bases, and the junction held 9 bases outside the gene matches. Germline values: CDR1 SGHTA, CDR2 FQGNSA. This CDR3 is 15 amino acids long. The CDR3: CASTPSGAFTDTQYF. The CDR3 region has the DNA TGTGCCAGCACCCCCAGCGGGGCGTTCACAGATACGCAGTATTTT.

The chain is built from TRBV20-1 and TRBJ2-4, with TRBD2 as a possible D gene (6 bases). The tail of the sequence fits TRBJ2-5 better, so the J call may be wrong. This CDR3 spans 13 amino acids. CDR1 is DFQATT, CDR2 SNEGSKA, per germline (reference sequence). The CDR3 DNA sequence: TGCAGTGCCCACCGGGACTACCAAGAGACCCAGTACTTC. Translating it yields CSAHRDYQETQYF.

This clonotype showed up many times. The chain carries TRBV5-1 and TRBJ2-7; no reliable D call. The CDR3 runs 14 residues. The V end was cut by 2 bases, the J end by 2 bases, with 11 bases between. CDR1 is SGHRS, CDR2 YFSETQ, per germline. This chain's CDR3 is CASSFPGDAYEQYF. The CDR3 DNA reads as TGCGCCAGCAGCTTTCCGGGCGATGCCTACGAGCAGTACTTC.

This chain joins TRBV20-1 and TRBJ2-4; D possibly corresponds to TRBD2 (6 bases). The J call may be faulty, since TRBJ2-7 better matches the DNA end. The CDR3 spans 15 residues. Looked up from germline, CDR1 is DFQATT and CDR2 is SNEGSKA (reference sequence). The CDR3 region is CSARTQTTSFTEQYF. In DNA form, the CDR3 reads TGCAGTGCTAGAACCCAAACGACTAGTTTTACCGAGCAGTACTTC.

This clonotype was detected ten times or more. CDR3 sequence: CASSRTGIGYQETQYF. The CDR3 DNA reads as TGTGCCAGCAGCAGAACGGGGATAGGGTACCAAGAGACCCAGTACTTC. This chain joins TRBV9 and TRBJ2-5, with a weak D call TRBD2 (5 bases). The CDR3 consists of 16 residues. Germline V CDR1 and CDR2: SGDLS, YYNGEE. With 4 bases removed from V and 0 bases from J, the gap between germline ends came to 16 bases.

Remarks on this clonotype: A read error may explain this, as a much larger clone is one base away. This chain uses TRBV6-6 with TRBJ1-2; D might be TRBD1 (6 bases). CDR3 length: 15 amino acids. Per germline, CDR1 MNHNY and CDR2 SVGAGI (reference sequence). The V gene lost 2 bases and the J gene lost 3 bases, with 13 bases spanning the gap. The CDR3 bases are TGTGCCAGCAGTTACGGAGAGAGGGGGGACTATGGCTACACCTTC. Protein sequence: CASSYGERGDYGYTF.

The CDR3 protein is CASSQVPSGGMVEQFF. The CDR3 DNA sequence: TGTGCCAGCAGCCAAGTACCTAGCGGGGGAATGGTTGAGCAGTTCTTC. The chain links TRBV14 to TRBJ2-1; the match to TRBD2 covers 10 bases. V shed 1 base and J 9 bases; nucleotides not matched to a gene: 9. This CDR3 has 16 residues. Per the germline V gene, CDR1 is SGHDN and CDR2 is FVKESK.

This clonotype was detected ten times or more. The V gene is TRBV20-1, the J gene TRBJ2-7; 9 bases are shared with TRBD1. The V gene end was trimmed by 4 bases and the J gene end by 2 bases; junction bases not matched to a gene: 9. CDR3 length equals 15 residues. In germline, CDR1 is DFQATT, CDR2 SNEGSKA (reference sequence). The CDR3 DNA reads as TGCAGTGCTAACGGACAGGGGTTTTCTCCCTACGAGCAGTACTTC. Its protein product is CSANGQGFSPYEQYF.

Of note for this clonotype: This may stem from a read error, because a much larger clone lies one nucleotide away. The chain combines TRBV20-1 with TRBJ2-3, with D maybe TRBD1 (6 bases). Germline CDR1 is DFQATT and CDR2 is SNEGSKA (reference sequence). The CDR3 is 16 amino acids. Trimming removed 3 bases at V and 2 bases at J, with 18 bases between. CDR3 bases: TGCAGTGCTAGTCCCACAGGGTCCCCACTCACAGATACGCAGTATTTT. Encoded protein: CSASPTGSPLTDTQYF.

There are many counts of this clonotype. In nucleotides, the CDR3 is TGTGCCAGCAGCTATGGTGCACGGGCAACTAATGAAAAACTGTTTTTT. The encoded protein is CASSYGARATNEKLFF. The J gene is TRBJ1-4, the V gene TRBV12-3 or TRBV12-4; D ambiguous. V was pared by 6 bases and J by 0 bases, with 14 bases between. The CDR3 length is 16 residues.

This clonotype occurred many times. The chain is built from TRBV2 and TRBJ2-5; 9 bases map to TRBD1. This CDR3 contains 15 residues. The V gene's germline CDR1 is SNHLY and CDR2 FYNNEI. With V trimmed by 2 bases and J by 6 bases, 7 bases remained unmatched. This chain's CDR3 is CASSERTGVRKTQYF. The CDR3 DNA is TGTGCCAGCAGTGAAAGGACAGGGGTCCGTAAGACCCAGTACTTC.

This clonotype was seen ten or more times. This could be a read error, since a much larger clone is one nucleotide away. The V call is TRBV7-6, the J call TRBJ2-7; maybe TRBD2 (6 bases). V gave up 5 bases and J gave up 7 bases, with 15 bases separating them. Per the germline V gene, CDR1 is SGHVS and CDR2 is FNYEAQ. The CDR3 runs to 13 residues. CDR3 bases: TGTGCCAGCAGCGCTTCCATACGGGGGGAGCAGTACTTC. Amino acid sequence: CASSASIRGEQYF.